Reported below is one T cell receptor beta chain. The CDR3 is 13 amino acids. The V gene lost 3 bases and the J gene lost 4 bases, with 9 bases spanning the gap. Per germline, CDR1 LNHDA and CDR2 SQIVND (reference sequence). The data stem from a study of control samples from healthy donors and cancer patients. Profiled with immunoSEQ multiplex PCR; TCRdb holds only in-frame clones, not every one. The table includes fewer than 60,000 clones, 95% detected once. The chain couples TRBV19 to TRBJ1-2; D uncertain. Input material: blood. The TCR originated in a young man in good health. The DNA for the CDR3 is TGTGCCAGTAGTATCTCCAGTTTCTATGGCTACACCTTC. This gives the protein CASSISSFYGYTF. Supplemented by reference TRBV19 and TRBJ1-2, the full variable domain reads DGGITQSPKYLFRKEGQNVTLSCEQNLNHDAMYWYRQDPGQGLRLIYYSQIVNDFQKGDIAEGYSVSREKKESFPLTVTSAQKNPTAFYLCASSISSFYGYTFGSGTRLTVV.